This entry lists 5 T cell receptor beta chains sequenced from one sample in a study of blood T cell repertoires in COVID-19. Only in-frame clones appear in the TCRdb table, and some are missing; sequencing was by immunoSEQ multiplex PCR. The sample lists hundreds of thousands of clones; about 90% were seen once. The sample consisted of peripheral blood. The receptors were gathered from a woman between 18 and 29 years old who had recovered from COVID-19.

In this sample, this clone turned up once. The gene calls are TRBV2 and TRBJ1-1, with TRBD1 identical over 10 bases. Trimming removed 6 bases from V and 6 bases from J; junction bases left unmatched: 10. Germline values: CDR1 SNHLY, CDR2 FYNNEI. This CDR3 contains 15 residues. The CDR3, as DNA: TGTGCCAGCAGGATGGGACAGGGGAACGTCCCTGAAGCTTTCTTT. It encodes CASRMGQGNVPEAFF. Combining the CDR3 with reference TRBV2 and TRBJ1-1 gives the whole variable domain EPEVTQTPSHQVTQMGQEVILRCVPISNHLYFYWYRQILGQKVEFLVSFYNNEISEKSEIFDDQFSVERPDGSNFTLKIRSTKLEDSAMYFCASRMGQGNVPEAFFGQGTRLTVV.

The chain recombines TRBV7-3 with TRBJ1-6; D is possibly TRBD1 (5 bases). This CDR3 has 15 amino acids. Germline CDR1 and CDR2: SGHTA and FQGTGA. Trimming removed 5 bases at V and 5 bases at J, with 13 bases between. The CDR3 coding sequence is TGTGCCAGCAGCCTAGGGGTTCCCGATAATTCACCCCTCCACTTT. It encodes CASSLGVPDNSPLHF.

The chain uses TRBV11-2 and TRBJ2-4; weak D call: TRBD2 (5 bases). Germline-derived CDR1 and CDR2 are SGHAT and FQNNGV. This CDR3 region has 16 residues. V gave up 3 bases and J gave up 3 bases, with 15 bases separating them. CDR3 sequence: CASSLSLTEGKNIQYF. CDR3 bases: TGTGCCAGCAGCTTGAGTTTAACTGAGGGCAAAAACATTCAGTACTTC. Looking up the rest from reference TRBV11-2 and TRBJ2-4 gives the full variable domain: EAGVAQSPRYKIIEKRQSVAFWCNPISGHATLYWYQQILGQGPKLLIQFQNNGVVDDSQLPKDRFSAERLKGVDSTLKIQPAKLEDSAVYLCASSLSLTEGKNIQYFGAGTRLSVL.

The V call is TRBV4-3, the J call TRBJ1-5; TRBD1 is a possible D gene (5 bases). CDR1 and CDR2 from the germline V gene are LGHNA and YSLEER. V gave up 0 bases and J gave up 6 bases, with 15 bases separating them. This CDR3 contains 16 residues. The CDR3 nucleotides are TGCGCCAGCAGCCAAGACAGAAGACAGTATGGTCAGCCCCAGCATTTT. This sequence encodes CASSQDRRQYGQPQHF.

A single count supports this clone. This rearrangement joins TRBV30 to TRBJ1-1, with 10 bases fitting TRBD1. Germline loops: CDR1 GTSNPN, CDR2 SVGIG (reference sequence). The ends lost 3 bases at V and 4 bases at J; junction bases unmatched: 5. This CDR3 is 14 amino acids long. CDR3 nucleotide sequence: TGTGCCTGGAGGAGACAGGGGGCTGTCACTGAAGCTTTCTTT. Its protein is CAWRRQGAVTEAFF.